Sequencing of this TCR beta chain was carried out in a study of blood T cell repertoires in COVID-19. Study-wide background: The cDNA or gDNA used as material had been derived from T cells, B-cell-depleted T cells, or PBMCs.

Clones were sequenced by immunoSEQ multiplex PCR, and TCRdb holds only the in-frame ones, with some missing. The table lists approximately 270,000 clones, 70% to 90% of them singletons, with roughly 4% in the top ten. CDR1 LNHDA and CDR2 SQIVND come from the germline V gene (reference sequence). V trimming: 8 bases; J trimming: 1 base; junction bases outside the gene matches: 8. This CDR3 spans 15 amino acids. Assignments of participants to cohorts depended upon their own reported clinical history. The TCR sequence derives from a woman aged 25-40 years who had recovered from COVID-19. Sequencing was performed on PBMCs or T cells enriched from blood (not recorded which). The chain combines TRBV19 with TRBJ2-1, with 7 bases that match TRBD1. CDR3 sequence: CASADSTGSYNEQFF. CDR3 sequence (DNA): TGTGCCAGTGCCGACTCGACAGGGTCCTACAATGAGCAGTTCTTC. Full variable domain (remainder filled in from reference TRBV19 and TRBJ2-1): DGGITQSPKYLFRKEGQNVTLSCEQNLNHDAMYWYRQDPGQGLRLIYYSQIVNDFQKGDIAEGYSVSREKKESFPLTVTSAQKNPTAFYLCASADSTGSYNEQFFGPGTRLTVL.